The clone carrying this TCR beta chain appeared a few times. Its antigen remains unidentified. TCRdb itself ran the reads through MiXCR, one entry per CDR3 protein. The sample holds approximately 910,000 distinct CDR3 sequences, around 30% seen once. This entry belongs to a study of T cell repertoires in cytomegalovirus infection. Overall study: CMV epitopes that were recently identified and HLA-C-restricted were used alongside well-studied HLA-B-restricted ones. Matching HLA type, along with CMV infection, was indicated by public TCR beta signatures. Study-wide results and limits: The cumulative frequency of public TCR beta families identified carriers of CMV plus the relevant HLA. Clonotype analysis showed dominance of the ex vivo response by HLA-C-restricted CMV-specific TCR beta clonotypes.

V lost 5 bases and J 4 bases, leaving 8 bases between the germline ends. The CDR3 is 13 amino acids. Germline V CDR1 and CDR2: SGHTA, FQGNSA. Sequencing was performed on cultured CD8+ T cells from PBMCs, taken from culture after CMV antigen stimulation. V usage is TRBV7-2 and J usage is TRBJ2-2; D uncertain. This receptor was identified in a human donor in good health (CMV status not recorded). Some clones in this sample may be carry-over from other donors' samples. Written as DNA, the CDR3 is TGTGCCAGCAGCCCCCGTCGCACCGGGGAGCTGTTTTTT. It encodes CASSPRRTGELFF.